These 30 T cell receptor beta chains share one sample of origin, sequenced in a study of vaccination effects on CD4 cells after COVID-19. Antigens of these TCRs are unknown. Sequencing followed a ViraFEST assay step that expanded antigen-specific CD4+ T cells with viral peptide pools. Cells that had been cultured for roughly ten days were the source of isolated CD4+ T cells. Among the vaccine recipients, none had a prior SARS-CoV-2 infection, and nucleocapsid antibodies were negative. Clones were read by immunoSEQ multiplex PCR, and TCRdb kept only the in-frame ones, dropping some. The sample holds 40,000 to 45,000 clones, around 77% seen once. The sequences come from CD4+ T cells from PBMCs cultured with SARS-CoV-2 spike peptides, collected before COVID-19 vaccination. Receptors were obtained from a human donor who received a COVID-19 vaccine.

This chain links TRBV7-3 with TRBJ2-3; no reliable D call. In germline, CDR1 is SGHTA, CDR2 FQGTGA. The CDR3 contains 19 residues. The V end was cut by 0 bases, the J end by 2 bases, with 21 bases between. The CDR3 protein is CASSLTPGQSTDNTDTQYF. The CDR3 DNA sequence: TGTGCCAGCAGCTTAACCCCAGGCCAAAGCACCGACAACACAGATACGCAGTATTTT. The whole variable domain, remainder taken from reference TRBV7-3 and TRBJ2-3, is GAGVSQTPSNKVTEKGKYVELRCDPISGHTALYWYRQSLGQGPEFLIYFQGTGAADDSGLPNDRFFAVRPEGSVSTLKIQRTERGDSAVYLCASSLTPGQSTDNTDTQYFGPGTRLTVL.

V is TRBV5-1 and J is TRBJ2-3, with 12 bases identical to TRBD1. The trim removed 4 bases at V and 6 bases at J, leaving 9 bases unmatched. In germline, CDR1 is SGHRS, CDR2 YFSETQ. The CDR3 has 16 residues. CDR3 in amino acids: CASSPWGQGASDTQYF. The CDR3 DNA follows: TGCGCCAGCAGCCCCTGGGGACAGGGGGCGTCGGATACGCAGTATTTT.

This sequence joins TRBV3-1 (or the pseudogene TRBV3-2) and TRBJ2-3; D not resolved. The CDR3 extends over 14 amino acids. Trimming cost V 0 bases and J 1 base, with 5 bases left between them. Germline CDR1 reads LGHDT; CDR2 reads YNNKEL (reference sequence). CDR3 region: CASSQELRTDTQYF. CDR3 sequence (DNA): TGTGCCAGCAGCCAAGAACTCCGCACAGATACGCAGTATTTT.

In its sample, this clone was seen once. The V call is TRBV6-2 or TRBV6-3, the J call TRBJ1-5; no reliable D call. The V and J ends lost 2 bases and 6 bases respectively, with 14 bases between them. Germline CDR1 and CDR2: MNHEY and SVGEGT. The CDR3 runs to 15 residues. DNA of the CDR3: TGTGCCAGCAGTTACGGAGCCAGTATTAGTCAGCCCCAGCATTTT. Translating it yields CASSYGASISQPQHF.

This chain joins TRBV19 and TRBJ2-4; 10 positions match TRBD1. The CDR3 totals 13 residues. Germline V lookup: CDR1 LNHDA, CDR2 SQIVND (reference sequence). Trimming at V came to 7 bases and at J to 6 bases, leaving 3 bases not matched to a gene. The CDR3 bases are TGTGCCAGTACCCGGACAGGGGGAAACATTCAGTACTTC. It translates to CASTRTGGNIQYF. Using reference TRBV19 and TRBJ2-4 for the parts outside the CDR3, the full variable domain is DGGITQSPKYLFRKEGQNVTLSCEQNLNHDAMYWYRQDPGQGLRLIYYSQIVNDFQKGDIAEGYSVSREKKESFPLTVTSAQKNPTAFYLCASTRTGGNIQYFGAGTRLSVL.

The CDR3 sequence: CASSLIRGHTEAFF. CDR3 bases: TGTGCCAGCAGCTTGATCAGGGGCCACACTGAAGCTTTCTTT. The gene calls are TRBV5-6 and TRBJ1-1, with D possibly being TRBD1 (6 bases). The CDR3 totals 14 residues. V was trimmed by 1 base and J by 3 bases, leaving 10 bases between them. The germline V gene encodes CDR1 SGHDT and CDR2 YYEEEE.

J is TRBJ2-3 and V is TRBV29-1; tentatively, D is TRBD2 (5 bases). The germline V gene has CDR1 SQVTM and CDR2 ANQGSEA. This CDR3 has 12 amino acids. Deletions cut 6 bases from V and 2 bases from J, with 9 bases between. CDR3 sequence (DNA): TGCAGCGTGAGGGCCCCCACAGATACGCAGTATTTT. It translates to CSVRAPTDTQYF.

The CDR3 protein is CAWMSGSGGNTQYF. The DNA of the CDR3 is TGTGCCTGGATGTCAGGGTCCGGCGGGAATACGCAGTATTTT. The chain couples TRBV30 to TRBJ2-3, with a possible D match to TRBD2 (6 bases). Per the germline V gene, CDR1 is GTSNPN and CDR2 is SVGIG (reference sequence). V gave up 4 bases and J gave up 7 bases, with 18 bases separating them. This CDR3 spans 14 amino acids. Based on the CDR3 plus reference TRBV30 and TRBJ2-3, the full variable domain is SQTIHQWPATLVQPVGSPLSLECTVEGTSNPNLYWYRQAAGRGLQLLFYSVGIGQISSEVPQNLSASRPQDRQFILSSKKLLLSDSGFYLCAWMSGSGGNTQYFGPGTRLTVL.

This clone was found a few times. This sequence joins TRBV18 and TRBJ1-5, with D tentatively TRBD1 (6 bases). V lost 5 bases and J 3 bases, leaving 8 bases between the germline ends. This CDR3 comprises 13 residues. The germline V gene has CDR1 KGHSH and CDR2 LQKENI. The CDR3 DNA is TGTGCCAGCTCAAACAGGGACAATCAGCCCCAGCATTTT. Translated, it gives CASSNRDNQPQHF.

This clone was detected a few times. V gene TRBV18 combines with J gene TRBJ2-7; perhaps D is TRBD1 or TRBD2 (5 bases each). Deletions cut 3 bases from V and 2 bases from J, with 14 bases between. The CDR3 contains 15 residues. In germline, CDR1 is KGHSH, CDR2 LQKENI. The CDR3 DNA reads TGTGCCAGCTCACCCGGCACCGGGGCGACCTACGAGCAGTACGTC. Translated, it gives CASSPGTGATYEQYV.

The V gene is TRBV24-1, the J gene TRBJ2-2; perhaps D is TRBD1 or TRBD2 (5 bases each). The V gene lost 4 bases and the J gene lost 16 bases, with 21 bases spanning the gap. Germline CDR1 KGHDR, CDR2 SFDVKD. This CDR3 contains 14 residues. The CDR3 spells CATSDYPSGAGQFF. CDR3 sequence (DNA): TGTGCCACCAGTGACTATCCCTCCGGGGCAGGGCAGTTTTTT.

CDR3 sequence (DNA): TGCGCCAGCAGCCAAGATCATAACGGCAACACAGATACGCAGTATTTT. This gives the protein CASSQDHNGNTDTQYF. The J gene is TRBJ2-3, the V gene TRBV4-3, with D hard to call. V was shortened by 0 bases and J by 2 bases, with 12 bases between the two germline ends. The CDR3 sequence is 16 residues long. Germline V lookup: CDR1 LGHNA, CDR2 YSLEER.

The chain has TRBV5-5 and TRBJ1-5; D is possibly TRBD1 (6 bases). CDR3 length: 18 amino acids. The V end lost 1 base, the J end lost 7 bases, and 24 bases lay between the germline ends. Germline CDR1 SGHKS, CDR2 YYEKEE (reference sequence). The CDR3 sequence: CASSLFTTLQGGEQPQHF. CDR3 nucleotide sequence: TGTGCCAGCAGCTTGTTCACTACCCTACAGGGAGGAGAGCAGCCCCAGCATTTT.

The chain's CDR3 is CASSPTGTNQPQHF. The CDR3 DNA sequence: TGTGCCAGCAGTCCAACAGGGACCAATCAGCCCCAGCATTTT. V gene TRBV7-9 combines with J gene TRBJ1-5; possibly TRBD1 for D (6 bases). From germline, CDR1 is SEHNR and CDR2 FQNEAQ (reference sequence). The CDR3 sequence is 14 residues long. Trimming cost V 6 bases and J 3 bases, with 12 bases left between them. The full variable domain, rest sourced from reference TRBV7-9 and TRBJ1-5, is DTGVSQNPRHKITKRGQNVTFRCDPISEHNRLYWYRQTLGQGPEFLTYFQNEAQLEKSRLLSDRFSAERPKGSFSTLEIQRTEQGDSAMYLCASSPTGTNQPQHFGDGTRLSIL.

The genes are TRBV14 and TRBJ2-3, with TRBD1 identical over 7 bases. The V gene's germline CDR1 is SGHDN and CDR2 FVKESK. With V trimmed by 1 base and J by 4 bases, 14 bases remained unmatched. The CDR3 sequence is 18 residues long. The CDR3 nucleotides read TGTGCCAGCAGCCAAGGAATAGGCAGGGGGTTATCGTCAGATACGCAGTATTTT. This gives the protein CASSQGIGRGLSSDTQYF.

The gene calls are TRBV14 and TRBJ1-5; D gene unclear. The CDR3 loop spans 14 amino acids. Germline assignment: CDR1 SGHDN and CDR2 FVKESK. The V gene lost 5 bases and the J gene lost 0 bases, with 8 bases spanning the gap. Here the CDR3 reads CASSSSNSNQPQHF. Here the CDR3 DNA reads TGTGCCAGCAGCTCGAGTAATAGCAATCAGCCCCAGCATTTT.

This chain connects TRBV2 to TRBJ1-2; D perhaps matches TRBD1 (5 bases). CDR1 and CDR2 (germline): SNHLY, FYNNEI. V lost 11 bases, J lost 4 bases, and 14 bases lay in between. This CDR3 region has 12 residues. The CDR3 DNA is TGTGCCGGACGGACGGACATCTATGGCTACACCTTC. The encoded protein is CAGRTDIYGYTF. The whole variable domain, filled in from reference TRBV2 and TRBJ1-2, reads EPEVTQTPSHQVTQMGQEVILRCVPISNHLYFYWYRQILGQKVEFLVSFYNNEISEKSEIFDDQFSVERPDGSNFTLKIRSTKLEDSAMYFCAGRTDIYGYTFGSGTRLTVV.

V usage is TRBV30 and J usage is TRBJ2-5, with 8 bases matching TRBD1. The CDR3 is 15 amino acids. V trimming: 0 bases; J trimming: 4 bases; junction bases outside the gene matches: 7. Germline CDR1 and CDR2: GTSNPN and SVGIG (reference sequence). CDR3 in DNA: TGTGCCTGGAGTGTATCAGGGGGCCGGGCAGAGACCCAGTACTTC. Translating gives CAWSVSGGRAETQYF.

CDR3 region: CASSYGGEGNQPQHF. CDR3 in DNA: TGTGCCAGCAGTTACGGAGGGGAGGGCAATCAGCCCCAGCATTTT. The V gene is TRBV6-5, the J gene TRBJ1-5; TRBD1 might be the D (5 bases). Looked up from germline, CDR1 is MNHEY and CDR2 is SVGAGI. The CDR3 is 15 residues long. Trimming took off 2 bases at V and 2 bases at J, with 10 bases between the two ends.

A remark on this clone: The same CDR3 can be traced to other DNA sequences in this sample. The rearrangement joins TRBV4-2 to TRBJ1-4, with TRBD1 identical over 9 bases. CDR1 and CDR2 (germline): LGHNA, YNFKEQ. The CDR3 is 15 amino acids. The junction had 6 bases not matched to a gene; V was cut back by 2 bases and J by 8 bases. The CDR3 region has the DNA TGTGCCAGCAGCCAACTGGGACAGGGAGGGGAAAAACTGTTTTTT. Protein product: CASSQLGQGGEKLFF.

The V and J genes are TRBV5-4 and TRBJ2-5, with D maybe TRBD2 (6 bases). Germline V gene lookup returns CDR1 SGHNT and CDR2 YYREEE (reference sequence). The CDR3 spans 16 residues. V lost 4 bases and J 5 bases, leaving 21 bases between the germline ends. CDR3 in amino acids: CASSLGWTGDVETQYF. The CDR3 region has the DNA TGTGCCAGCAGCCTAGGCTGGACGGGAGACGTGGAGACCCAGTACTTC. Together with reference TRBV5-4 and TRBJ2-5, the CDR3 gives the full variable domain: ETGVTQSPTHLIKTRGQQVTLRCSSQSGHNTVSWYQQALGQGPQFIFQYYREEENGRGNFPPRFSGLQFPNYSSELNVNALELDDSALYLCASSLGWTGDVETQYFGPGTRLLVL.

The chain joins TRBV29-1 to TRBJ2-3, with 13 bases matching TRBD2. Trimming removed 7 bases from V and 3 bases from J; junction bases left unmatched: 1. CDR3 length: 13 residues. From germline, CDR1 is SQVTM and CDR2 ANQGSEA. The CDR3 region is CSEGLAGTDTQYF. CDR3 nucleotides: TGCAGCGAGGGACTAGCGGGGACAGATACGCAGTATTTT.

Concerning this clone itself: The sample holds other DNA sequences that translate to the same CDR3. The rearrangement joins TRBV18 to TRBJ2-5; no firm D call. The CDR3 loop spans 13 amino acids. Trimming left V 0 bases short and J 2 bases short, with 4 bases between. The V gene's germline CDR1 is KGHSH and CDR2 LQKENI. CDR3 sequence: CASSPPGQETQYF. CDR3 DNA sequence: TGTGCCAGCTCACCACCGGGACAAGAGACCCAGTACTTC.

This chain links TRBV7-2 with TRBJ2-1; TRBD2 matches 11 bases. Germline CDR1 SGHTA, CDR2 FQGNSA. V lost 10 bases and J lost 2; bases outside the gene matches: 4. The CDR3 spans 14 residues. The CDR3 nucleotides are TGTGCCAACCTAGCGGGGGGAGCCTACAATGAGCAGTTCTTC. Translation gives CANLAGGAYNEQFF.

CDR3 amino acids: CASSLQVAGQAYGYTF. The CDR3 coding sequence is TGTGCCAGCTCACTTCAAGTAGCCGGACAGGCCTATGGCTACACCTTC. The rearrangement joins TRBV18 to TRBJ1-2; 7 bases are shared with TRBD1. In germline, CDR1 is KGHSH, CDR2 LQKENI. This CDR3 spans 16 amino acids. Trimming took 4 bases from V and 4 from J; bases not matched to a gene: 12.

The CDR3 DNA follows: TGTGCCAGCTCACCCCAACTAGCGGGGGGGTCGGATGAGCAGTTCTTC. This gives the protein CASSPQLAGGSDEQFF. The chain has TRBV18 and TRBJ2-1; 13 nucleotides match TRBD2. Germline V gene sequence: CDR1 KGHSH, CDR2 LQKENI. Trimming removed 3 bases from V and 8 bases from J; junction bases left unmatched: 7. This CDR3 is built from 16 residues.

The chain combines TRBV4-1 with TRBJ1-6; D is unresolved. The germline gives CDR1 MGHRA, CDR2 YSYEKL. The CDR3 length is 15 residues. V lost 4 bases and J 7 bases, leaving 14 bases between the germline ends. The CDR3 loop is CASSLLSRENSPLHF. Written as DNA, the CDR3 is TGCGCCAGCAGCCTCCTGTCCCGGGAGAATTCACCCCTCCACTTT.

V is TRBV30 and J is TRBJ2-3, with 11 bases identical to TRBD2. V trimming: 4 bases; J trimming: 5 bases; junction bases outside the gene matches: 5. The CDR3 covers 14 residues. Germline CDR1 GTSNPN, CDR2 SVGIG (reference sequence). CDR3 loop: CAWTTSGVRDTQYF. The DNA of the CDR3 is TGTGCCTGGACGACTAGCGGGGTACGAGATACGCAGTATTTT. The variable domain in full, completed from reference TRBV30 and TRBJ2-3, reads SQTIHQWPATLVQPVGSPLSLECTVEGTSNPNLYWYRQAAGRGLQLLFYSVGIGQISSEVPQNLSASRPQDRQFILSSKKLLLSDSGFYLCAWTTSGVRDTQYFGPGTRLTVL.

The DNA of the CDR3 is TGTGCCAGCCCATCTCAGGGGATTTCCACAGATACGCAGTATTTT. Amino acid sequence: CASPSQGISTDTQYF. The chain joins TRBV5-8 to TRBJ2-3; D perhaps matches TRBD1 (6 bases). The V and J ends lost 7 bases and 2 bases respectively, with 17 bases between them. The CDR3 is made up of 15 amino acids. The V gene's germline CDR1 is SGHTS and CDR2 YDEGEE. The complete variable domain, with remaining parts taken from reference TRBV5-8 and TRBJ2-3, reads EAGVTQSPTHLIKTRGQQATLRCSPISGHTSVYWYQQALGLGLQFLLWYDEGEERNRGNFPPRFSGRQFPNYSSELNVNALELEDSALYLCASPSQGISTDTQYFGPGTRLTVL.

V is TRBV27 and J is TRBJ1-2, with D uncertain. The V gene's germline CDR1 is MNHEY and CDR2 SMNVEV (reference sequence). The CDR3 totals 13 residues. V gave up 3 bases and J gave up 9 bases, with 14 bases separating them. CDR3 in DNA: TGTGCCAGCAGTTTCCTTCAGGCTCGGAGCTACACCTTC. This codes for CASSFLQARSYTF.